A single sample is the source of the 22 T cell receptor beta chains below, sequenced in a study of shared clonotypes between healthy human individuals. Using immunoSEQ multiplex PCR, the repertoire was profiled, and TCRdb retains in-frame clones only, with some absent. The sample contains some 2,100,000 clones, nearly 97% of which appear only once. Sequenced sample: naive CD4+ T cells sorted from blood. This sample's subset: CD45RA+ positively selected. These receptors were collected from a man in his late teens or twenties in good health.

The J gene is TRBJ1-6, the V gene TRBV6-6; D remains unclear. Germline V gene data show CDR1 as MNHNY and CDR2 as SVGAGI (reference sequence). V lost 7 bases, J lost 2 bases, and 9 bases lay in between. There are 14 residues in the CDR3. The CDR3 region is CASTPRPYNSPLHF. The CDR3 region has the DNA TGTGCCAGCACCCCTAGGCCCTATAATTCACCCCTCCACTTT.

This clone was seen a single time. The CDR3 DNA reads as TGTGCCAGCAGTGATCCCGCAGGGACAGGTGCTTATTCACCCCTCCACTTT. Its protein is CASSDPAGTGAYSPLHF. The chain uses TRBV6-1 and TRBJ1-6; 8 nucleotides line up with TRBD1. The CDR3 runs 17 residues. CDR1 is MNHNS and CDR2 is SASEGT in the germline V gene. V shed 3 bases, J shed 8 bases, and the junction held 12 bases outside the gene matches.

This rearrangement joins TRBV5-4 to TRBJ2-7, with a tentative D call TRBD2 (5 bases). Trimming cost V 0 bases and J 1 base, with 17 bases left between them. CDR1 and CDR2 from the germline V gene are SGHNT and YYREEE (reference sequence). The CDR3 sequence is 17 residues long. CDR3 loop: CASSLVKQMGGSYEQYF. Written as DNA, the CDR3 is TGTGCCAGCAGCTTGGTAAAGCAAATGGGCGGGTCCTACGAGCAGTACTTC. Combining the CDR3 with reference TRBV5-4 and TRBJ2-7 gives the whole variable domain ETGVTQSPTHLIKTRGQQVTLRCSSQSGHNTVSWYQQALGQGPQFIFQYYREEENGRGNFPPRFSGLQFPNYSSELNVNALELDDSALYLCASSLVKQMGGSYEQYFGPGTRLTVT.

This chain connects TRBV5-6 to TRBJ2-5, with TRBD1 matching 9 bases. Germline V lookup: CDR1 SGHDT, CDR2 YYEEEE. The CDR3 length is 15 residues. V shed 2 bases and J 3 bases; nucleotides not matched to a gene: 5. The CDR3 region has the DNA TGTGCCAGCAGCTTTCGGGGACAGGGTAAAGAGACCCAGTACTTC. Translation gives CASSFRGQGKETQYF.

This clone came up once. The same CDR3 can be traced to other DNA sequences in this sample. This chain uses TRBV7-2 with TRBJ2-7; D may be TRBD1 (5 bases). V dropped 5 bases and J dropped 0 bases, with 11 bases sitting between them. The CDR3 has 14 amino acids. Germline V gene sequence: CDR1 SGHTA, CDR2 FQGNSA. This chain's CDR3 is CASSLDRSSYEQYF. The CDR3, as DNA: TGTGCCAGCAGCCTCGACAGAAGCTCCTACGAGCAGTACTTC.

This chain uses TRBV2 with TRBJ1-2, with D maybe TRBD1 (5 bases). Germline V gene data show CDR1 as SNHLY and CDR2 as FYNNEI. V gave up 6 bases and J gave up 4 bases, with 18 bases separating them. There are 15 residues in the CDR3. DNA for the CDR3: TGTGCCAGCAGCATTTCACAGGACAAAACCTATGGCTACACCTTC. Its protein is CASSISQDKTYGYTF.

Here the CDR3 reads CASSEFPGSSYEQYF. CDR3 DNA: TGTGCCAGCAGTGAATTTCCGGGGAGCTCCTACGAGCAGTACTTC. The chain has TRBV2 and TRBJ2-7, with a tentative D call TRBD2 (5 bases). CDR3 length equals 15 residues. Trimming left V 2 bases short and J 0 bases short, with 11 bases between. Per the germline V gene, CDR1 is SNHLY and CDR2 is FYNNEI. The whole variable domain, filled in from reference TRBV2 and TRBJ2-7, reads EPEVTQTPSHQVTQMGQEVILRCVPISNHLYFYWYRQILGQKVEFLVSFYNNEISEKSEIFDDQFSVERPDGSNFTLKIRSTKLEDSAMYFCASSEFPGSSYEQYFGPGTRLTVT.

CDR3 coding DNA: TGCGCCAGCAGCTCTATTACGACAGCGATGTCCTATAATTCACCCCTCCACTTT. Translation: CASSSITTAMSYNSPLHF. V gene TRBV5-1 combines with J gene TRBJ1-6, with D maybe TRBD1 (5 bases). The CDR3 is 18 amino acids. V was cut by 3 bases and J by 1 base, with 17 bases left in between. The germline V gene encodes CDR1 SGHRS and CDR2 YFSETQ. Variable domain in full (rest from reference TRBV5-1 and TRBJ1-6): KAGVTQTPRYLIKTRGQQVTLSCSPISGHRSVSWYQQTPGQGLQFLFEYFSETQRNKGNFPGRFSGRQFSNSRSEMNVSTLELGDSALYLCASSSITTAMSYNSPLHFGNGTRLTVT.

As concerns this clone: This same CDR3 is encoded by further DNA sequences in the sample. The chain couples TRBV4-1 to TRBJ1-3, with D possibly matching TRBD1 (6 bases). V lost 0 bases and J 1 base, leaving 7 bases between the germline ends. The V gene's germline CDR1 is MGHRA and CDR2 YSYEKL. This CDR3 has 15 amino acids. The CDR3 loop is CASSQDRGSGNTIYF. CDR3 sequence (DNA): TGCGCCAGCAGCCAAGACAGGGGTTCTGGAAACACCATATATTTT.

This clone has only one observation. The gene calls are TRBV5-6 and TRBJ1-1; no clear D. CDR3 length: 14 residues. CDR1 SGHDT and CDR2 YYEEEE come from the germline V gene. The ends were cut back, 1 base at V and 3 bases at J, with 10 bases in the middle. The CDR3 reads CASSLNLRDTEAFF. The CDR3 nucleotides are TGTGCCAGCAGCTTGAATCTCCGTGACACTGAAGCTTTCTTT. Complete variable domain (other parts from reference TRBV5-6 and TRBJ1-1): DAGVTQSPTHLIKTRGQQVTLRCSPKSGHDTVSWYQQALGQGPQFIFQYYEEEERQRGNFPDRFSGHQFPNYSSELNVNALLLGDSALYLCASSLNLRDTEAFFGQGTRLTVV.

This chain joins TRBV6-5 and TRBJ2-1, with D possibly matching TRBD2 (5 bases). V shed 4 bases and J shed 7 bases, with 20 bases lying between them. This CDR3 is built from 16 residues. Germline CDR1 MNHEY, CDR2 SVGAGI. Written as DNA, the CDR3 is TGTGCCAGCAGTTCCTCCACCGGGCCTGGACTTAATGAGCAGTTCTTC. Translating gives CASSSSTGPGLNEQFF.

The V and J genes are TRBV10-1 and TRBJ2-5; tentative D call: TRBD1 (5 bases). Trimming removed 3 bases from V and 1 base from J, with 6 bases in between. Looked up from germline, CDR1 is WNHNN and CDR2 is SYGVQD (reference sequence). CDR3 size: 13 residues. The DNA for the CDR3 is TGCGCCAGCAGTGATGGGGCCCAAGAGACCCAGTACTTC. Translation: CASSDGAQETQYF.

V and J are TRBV6-5 and TRBJ2-4; maybe TRBD2 (7 bases). Trimming took 3 bases from V and 1 from J, leaving 10 bases between them. Germline V CDR1 and CDR2: MNHEY, SVGAGI. CDR3 length: 15 amino acids. The CDR3 protein is CASSYRGGAKNIQYF. The CDR3 DNA reads TGTGCCAGCAGTTATAGGGGGGGGGCCAAAAACATTCAGTACTTC.

V gene TRBV10-3 combines with J gene TRBJ1-1; 7 bases map to TRBD1. The CDR3 runs 13 residues. Germline-derived CDR1 and CDR2 are ENHRY and SYGVKD. V was pared by 3 bases and J by 7 bases, with 5 bases of the junction left unmatched. DNA for the CDR3: TGTGCCATCAGTGACGGAGGGGGCGGTGAAGCTTTCTTT. It specifies CAISDGGGGEAFF.

The chain links TRBV30 to TRBJ2-2; 12 bases agree with TRBD2. Germline V gives CDR1 GTSNPN, CDR2 SVGIG (reference sequence). The CDR3 loop spans 15 amino acids. V shed 1 base, J shed 4 bases, and the junction held 1 base outside the gene matches. Written as DNA, the CDR3 is TGTGCCTGGAGTGCACTAGCGGGAGGCACCGGGGAGCTGTTTTTT. Translating gives CAWSALAGGTGELFF.

The rearrangement links TRBV7-9 to TRBJ2-7, with 11 bases fitting TRBD2. The CDR3 covers 14 residues. Germline values: CDR1 SEHNR, CDR2 FQNEAQ (reference sequence). Unmatched junction bases numbered 9, after V lost 5 bases and J lost 9 bases. The CDR3 DNA follows: TGTGCCAGCAGCCAAACTAGCGGGAGTTTAGGGCAGTACTTC. This translates into CASSQTSGSLGQYF.

This chain joins TRBV5-1 and TRBJ2-5; the match to TRBD2 covers 7 bases. This CDR3 region has 14 residues. V shed 4 bases, J shed 2 bases, and the junction held 5 bases outside the gene matches. Germline CDR1 SGHRS, CDR2 YFSETQ. This chain's CDR3 is CASSPSGIQETQYF. The CDR3 nucleotides are TGCGCCAGCAGCCCCAGCGGGATACAAGAGACCCAGTACTTC.

Only one count was recorded for this clone. The chain uses TRBV6-6 and TRBJ2-2; the D gene is possibly TRBD2 (6 bases). The germline V gene has CDR1 MNHNY and CDR2 SVGAGI (reference sequence). The CDR3 contains 14 residues. V gave up 8 bases and J gave up 0 bases, with 10 bases separating them. The CDR3 DNA sequence: TGTGCCAGCGGGGGGACGGCGAACACCGGGGAGCTGTTTTTT. Translation gives CASGGTANTGELFF.

The chain uses TRBV5-8 and TRBJ1-4, with TRBD1 matching over 8 bases. The CDR3 sequence is 15 residues long. After removal of 0 bases from V and 8 bases from J, the junction contained 6 bases not matched to a gene. Germline V lookup: CDR1 SGHTS, CDR2 YDEGEE. The CDR3 sequence is CASSLGTGSSEKLFF. CDR3 sequence (DNA): TGTGCCAGCAGCTTGGGGACAGGGTCTAGCGAAAAACTGTTTTTT.

The genes are TRBV2 and TRBJ1-2, with 9 bases matching TRBD1. The V gene end was trimmed by 4 bases and the J gene end by 6 bases; junction bases not matched to a gene: 6. CDR1 and CDR2 (germline): SNHLY, FYNNEI. The CDR3 has 14 amino acids. CDR3 residues: CASSVRQGGNGYTF. CDR3 sequence (DNA): TGTGCCAGCAGTGTCCGACAGGGGGGGAATGGCTACACCTTC.

This clone was counted once. In DNA form, the CDR3 reads TGCGCCAGCAGCCAAGACGCGGTTAGCTCCTACGAGCAGTACTTC. Its protein product is CASSQDAVSSYEQYF. J is TRBJ2-7 and V is TRBV4-1; D gene ambiguous. Germline CDR1 reads MGHRA; CDR2 reads YSYEKL. Trimming took off 0 bases at V and 0 bases at J, with 9 bases between the two ends. This CDR3 spans 15 amino acids.

The V gene is TRBV27, the J gene TRBJ2-3; 7 nucleotides match TRBD2. CDR3 length: 15 residues. Germline loops: CDR1 MNHEY, CDR2 SMNVEV (reference sequence). The trim removed 5 bases at V and 4 bases at J, leaving 9 bases unmatched. CDR3 coding DNA: TGTGCCAGCAGTACCGAAGGGAGGGTCTCAGATACGCAGTATTTT. Amino acids: CASSTEGRVSDTQYF.